This section outlines one TCR beta chain sequence together with its context. This specimen comes from a study of blood T cell repertoires in COVID-19. Study-level information: Sites across the United States, Italy and Spain contributed samples from acute and convalescent COVID-19.

Sequenced by immunoSEQ multiplex PCR; TCRdb stores in-frame clones only, minus some. The table lists around 270,000 clones, 75% to 90% of them singletons. The TCR comes from a man aged 40-49 years with acute or convalescent COVID-19. The sample comprised peripheral blood.

The CDR3 bases are TGTGCCTGGAGTTTTTCGGACAGGATCTATGGCTACACCTTC. Encoded protein: CAWSFSDRIYGYTF. The chain combines TRBV30 with TRBJ1-2; TRBD1 matches at 7 bases. Germline trimming cut 2 bases from V and 4 bases from J; bases unmatched to any gene: 7. Germline V gene data show CDR1 as GTSNPN and CDR2 as SVGIG (reference sequence). The CDR3 runs to 14 residues.